This TCR beta chain was observed in a study of blood T cell repertoires in COVID-19. Turning to the study itself: Sample material is recorded as cDNA or gDNA derived from T cells, B-cell-depleted T cells, or PBMCs.

The Seattle patients joined while their infection was active and were tracked longitudinally afterward. Germline V gene lookup returns CDR1 MNHEY and CDR2 SMNVEV (reference sequence). The CDR3 is 16 amino acids. The ends lost 6 bases at V and 3 bases at J; junction bases unmatched: 10. The protocol was immunoSEQ multiplex PCR, while the TCRdb copy is restricted to in-frame clones and leaves out a portion. The table records around 270,000 clones, 65% to 85% of them present only once. The chain joins TRBV27 to TRBJ2-7, with 11 bases that match TRBD2. The sequence was collected from a person aged 65-85 years with COVID-19, enrolled during active disease. The material sequenced was peripheral blood. The CDR3 is CASSYVSGRAIYEQYF. The CDR3 DNA follows: TGTGCCAGCAGCTACGTTAGCGGGAGGGCCATCTACGAGCAGTACTTC.